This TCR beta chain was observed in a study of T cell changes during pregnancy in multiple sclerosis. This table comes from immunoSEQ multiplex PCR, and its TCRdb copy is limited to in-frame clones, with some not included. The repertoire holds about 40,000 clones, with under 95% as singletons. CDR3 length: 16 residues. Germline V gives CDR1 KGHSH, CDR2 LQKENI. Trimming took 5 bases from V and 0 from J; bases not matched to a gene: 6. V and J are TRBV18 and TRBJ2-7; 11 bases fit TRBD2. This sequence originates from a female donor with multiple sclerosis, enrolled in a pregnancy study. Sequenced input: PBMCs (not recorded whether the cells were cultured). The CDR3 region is CASSLTSGVISYEQYF. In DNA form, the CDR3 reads TGTGCCAGCTCATTGACTAGCGGGGTCATCTCCTACGAGCAGTACTTC.